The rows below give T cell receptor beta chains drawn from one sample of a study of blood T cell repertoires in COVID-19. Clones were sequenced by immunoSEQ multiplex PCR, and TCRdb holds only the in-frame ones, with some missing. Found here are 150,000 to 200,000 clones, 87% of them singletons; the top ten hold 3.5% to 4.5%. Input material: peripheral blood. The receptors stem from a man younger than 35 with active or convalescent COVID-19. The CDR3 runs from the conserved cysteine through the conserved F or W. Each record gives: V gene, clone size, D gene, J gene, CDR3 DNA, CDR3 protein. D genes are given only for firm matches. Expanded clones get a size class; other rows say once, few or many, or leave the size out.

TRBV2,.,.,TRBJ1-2,TGTGCCAGCAGAAGACAGTTAGACTATGGCTACACCTTC,CASRRQLDYGYTF
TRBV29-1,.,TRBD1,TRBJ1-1,TGCAGCGCACTGGGACAGCAGAACACTGAAGCTTTCTTT,CSALGQQNTEAFF
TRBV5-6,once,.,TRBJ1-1,TGTGCCAGCAGCTTATTAAGTCGGACTGAAGCTTTCTTT,CASSLLSRTEAFF
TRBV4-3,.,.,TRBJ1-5,TGCGCCAGCAGCCAAGATTGGTTAGGCAATCAGCCCCAGCATTTT,CASSQDWLGNQPQHF
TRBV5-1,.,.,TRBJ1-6,TGCGCCAGCAGCTCCGATGACACACCTAATTCACCCCTCCACTTT,CASSSDDTPNSPLHF
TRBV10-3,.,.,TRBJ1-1,TGTGCCATCAGTCAGACAGAGCACACTGAAGCTTTCTTT,CAISQTEHTEAFF
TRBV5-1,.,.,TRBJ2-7,TGCGCCAGCAGCTTGGTTGGCCCCTACGAGCAGTACTTC,CASSLVGPYEQYF
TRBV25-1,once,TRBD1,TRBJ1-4,TGTGCCAGCAGTCCCGAAACCGGGACAGGGGATGAAAAACTGTTTTTT,CASSPETGTGDEKLFF
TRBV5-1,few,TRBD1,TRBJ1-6,TGCGCCAGCAGCTTGGTGGCAGGGGGATTTGGATCACCCCTCCACTTT,CASSLVAGGFGSPLHF
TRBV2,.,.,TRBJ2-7,TGTGCCAGCGACTACAGTGGCGAGCAGTACTTC,CASDYSGEQYF
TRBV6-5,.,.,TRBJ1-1,TGTGCCAGCACCCATCGTGGAGGCAGGACTGAAGCTTTCTTT,CASTHRGGRTEAFF
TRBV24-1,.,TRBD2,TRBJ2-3,TGTGCCACCGCGCCGATAGCGGGAATCCCAGATACGCAGTATTTT,CATAPIAGIPDTQYF
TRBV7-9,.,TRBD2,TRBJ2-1,TGTGCCAGCAGCTCGGGACTAGCGGACTACAATGAGCAGTTCTTC,CASSSGLADYNEQFF